This TCR beta chain was documented in a study of PD-L1 blockade in urothelial cancer. Samples were collected from each patient before treatment and during treatment. Each patient gave between 1 and 8 of them in total. The data were produced by immunoSEQ multiplex PCR, yet TCRdb's version contains in-frame clones alone and is incomplete. The sample holds about 88,000 clones, roughly 90% seen once. A note on this clone: The junction departs from the called germline gene at one end, perhaps through a read error.

This CDR3 region has 12 residues. Germline CDR1 reads MDHEN; CDR2 reads SYDVKM. Sequences were derived from PBMCs, sampled around atezolizumab (anti-PD-L1) treatment. This TCR was recovered from a man aged 60 to 69 with urothelial cancer. The V call is TRBV28, the J call TRBJ2-7; 11 bases are a match to TRBD2. Here the CDR3 reads CASGTSGGPLVF. CDR3 in DNA: TGTGCCAGCGGGACTAGCGGAGGCCCCCTGGTCTTC.